The source of this T cell receptor beta chain is a study of cytomegalovirus exposure and HLA in healthy donors. About the research overall: Researchers previously reported finding about 110 million unique TCR beta sequences from approximately 190 million T cells. Study-level results: Per a prior analysis, the majority of TCR beta V segments were productive roughly 90% or roughly 30% of the time. The study recorded 160 or so TCR beta chains that were cytomegalovirus-associated.

Note on this clone: The antigen is not known.

This PCR relied on a set of 60 Vbeta primers and 13 Jbeta primers. Measured with immunoSEQ multiplex PCR; TCRdb has only the in-frame clones, and not every one. The repertoire includes roughly 200,000 clones, around 89% of them detected once, and less than 1.2% sits in the top ten. It was healthy bone marrow donors who served as donors. V lost 0 bases to trimming and J lost 1 base, with 3 bases between them. CDR1 MNHNS and CDR2 SASEGT come from the germline V gene. The CDR3 extends over 13 amino acids. The TCR was taken from a young woman in good health and CMV-seronegative. The chain is built from TRBV6-1 and TRBJ1-1; no definite D call. The specimen was PBMCs. The CDR3 sequence: CASSEAKNTEAFF. CDR3 DNA: TGTGCCAGCAGTGAAGCTAAGAACACTGAAGCTTTCTTT.